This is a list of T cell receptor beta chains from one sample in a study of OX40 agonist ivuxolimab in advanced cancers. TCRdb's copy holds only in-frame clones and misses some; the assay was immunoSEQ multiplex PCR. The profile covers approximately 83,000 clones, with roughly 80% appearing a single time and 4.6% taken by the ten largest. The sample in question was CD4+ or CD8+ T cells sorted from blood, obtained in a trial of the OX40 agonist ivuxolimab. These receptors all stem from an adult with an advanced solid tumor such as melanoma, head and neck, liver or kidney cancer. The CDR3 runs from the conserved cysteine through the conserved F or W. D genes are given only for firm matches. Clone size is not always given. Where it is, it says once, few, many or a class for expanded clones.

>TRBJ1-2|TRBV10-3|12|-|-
TGTGCCATCAGTGAGTCGAAGAATGGCTACACCTTC
CAISESKNGYTF
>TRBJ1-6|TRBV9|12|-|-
TGTGCCAGCAGCGTAGACGGATCACCCCTCCACTTT
CASSVDGSPLHF
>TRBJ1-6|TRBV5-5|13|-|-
TGTGCCAGCAGCCAGGACTATAATTCACCCCTCCACTTT
CASSQDYNSPLHF
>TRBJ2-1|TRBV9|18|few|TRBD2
TGTGCCAGCAGCCTACCCACGGGGGCGGGAGGGCCTCGGGATGAGCAGTTCTTC
CASSLPTGAGGPRDEQFF
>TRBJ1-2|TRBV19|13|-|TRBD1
TGTGCCAGTAACGACAGGGGACTCTATGGCTACACCTTC
CASNDRGLYGYTF
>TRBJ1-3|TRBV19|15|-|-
TGTGCCAGTAGTAGTACCGCAAGCTCTGGAAACACCATATATTTT
CASSSTASSGNTIYF
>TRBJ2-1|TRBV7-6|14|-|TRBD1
TGTGCCAGCAGTCGGACAGGGGTCCGCAATGAGCAGTTCTTC
CASSRTGVRNEQFF
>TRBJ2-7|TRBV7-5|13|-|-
TGTGCCAGCAGCCCTGGGAGAAGCTACGAGCAGTACTTC
CASSPGRSYEQYF
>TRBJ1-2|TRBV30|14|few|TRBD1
TGTGCCTGGAGTGGGGAGACAGGGCACTATGGCTACACCTTC
CAWSGETGHYGYTF
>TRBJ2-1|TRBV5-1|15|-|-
TGCGCCAGCAGCTTGGAATTTGCAGTCTACAATGAGCAGTTCTTC
CASSLEFAVYNEQFF
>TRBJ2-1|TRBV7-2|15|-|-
TGTGCCAGCAGCTTCACAGGGAGCTCCTACAATGAGCAGTTCTTC
CASSFTGSSYNEQFF
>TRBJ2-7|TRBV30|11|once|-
TGTGCCTGGACAGGTTACGACGAGCAGTACTTC
CAWTGYDEQYF
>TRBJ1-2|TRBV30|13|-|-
TGTGCCTGGATTGGTGGGCCAGGAGGTGGCTACACCTTC
CAWIGGPGGGYTF
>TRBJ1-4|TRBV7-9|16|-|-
TGTGCCAGCAGCCCTACGACGGGGGCAACTAATGAAAAACTGTTTTTT
CASSPTTGATNEKLFF
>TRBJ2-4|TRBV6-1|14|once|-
TGTGCCAGCAGTGGAATGCTAGCCAAAAACATTCAGTACTTC
CASSGMLAKNIQYF
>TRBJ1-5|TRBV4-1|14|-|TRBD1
TGCGCCAGCAGTTGGACAGGGCGAGATCAGCCCCAGCATTTT
CASSWTGRDQPQHF